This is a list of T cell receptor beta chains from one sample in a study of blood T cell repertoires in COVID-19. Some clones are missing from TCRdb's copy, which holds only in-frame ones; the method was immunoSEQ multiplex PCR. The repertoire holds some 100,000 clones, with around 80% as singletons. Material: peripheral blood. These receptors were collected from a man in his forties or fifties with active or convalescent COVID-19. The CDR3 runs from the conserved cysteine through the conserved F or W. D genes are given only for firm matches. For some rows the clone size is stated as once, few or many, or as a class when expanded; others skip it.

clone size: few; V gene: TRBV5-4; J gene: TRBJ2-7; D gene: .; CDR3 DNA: TGTGCCAGCAGCTTAGGAGGGGGCCCCTACGAGCAGTACTTC; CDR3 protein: CASSLGGGPYEQYF
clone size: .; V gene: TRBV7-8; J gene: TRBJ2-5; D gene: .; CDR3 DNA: TGTGCCAGCAGCCAGTGGACTGGGCAAGAGACCCAGTACTTC; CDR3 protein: CASSQWTGQETQYF
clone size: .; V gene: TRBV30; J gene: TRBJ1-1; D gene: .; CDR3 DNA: TGTGCCTGGAGTAGGCGGCGGGGCACTGAAGCTTTCTTT; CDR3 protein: CAWSRRRGTEAFF
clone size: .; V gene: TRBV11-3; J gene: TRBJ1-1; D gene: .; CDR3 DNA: TGTGCCAGCAGTCAGGGCAGTGGGACTGAAGCTTTCTTT; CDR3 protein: CASSQGSGTEAFF
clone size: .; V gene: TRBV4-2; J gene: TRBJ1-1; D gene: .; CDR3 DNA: TGTGCCAGCAGCCAAGATCTGGGCTCCACTGAAGCTTTCTTT; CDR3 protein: CASSQDLGSTEAFF
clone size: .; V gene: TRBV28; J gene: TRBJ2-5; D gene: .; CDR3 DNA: TGTGCCAGCAAACCCGCCGGTATTCGAAAGACCCAGTACTTC; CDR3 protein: CASKPAGIRKTQYF
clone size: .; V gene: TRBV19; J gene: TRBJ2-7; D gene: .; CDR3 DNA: TGTGCCAGTAGTATACAAGGGGGGGACTCCTACGAGCAGTACTTC; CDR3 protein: CASSIQGGDSYEQYF
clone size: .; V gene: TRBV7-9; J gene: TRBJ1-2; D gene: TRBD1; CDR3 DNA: TGTGCCAGCAGCCGGACCGGGACAGCTAACTATGGCTACACCTTC; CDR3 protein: CASSRTGTANYGYTF
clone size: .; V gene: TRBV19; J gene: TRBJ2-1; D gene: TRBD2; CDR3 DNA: TGTGCATCCGGCCAGGGACTAACCTACAATGAGCAGTTCTTC; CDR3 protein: CASGQGLTYNEQFF
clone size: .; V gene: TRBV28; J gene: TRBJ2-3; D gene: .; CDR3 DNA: TGTGCCAGCAGTTTAGAGGGAGATACGCAGTATTTT; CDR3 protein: CASSLEGDTQYF
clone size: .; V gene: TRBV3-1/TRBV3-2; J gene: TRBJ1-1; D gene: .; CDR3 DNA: TGTGCCAGCAGCCAAGATATGGCCTTAGGAGACACTGAAGCTTTCTTT; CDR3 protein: CASSQDMALGDTEAFF
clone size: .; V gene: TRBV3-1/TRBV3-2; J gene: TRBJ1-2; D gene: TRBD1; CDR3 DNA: TGTGCCAGCAGCCCGACAGGGATACTCTATGGCTACACCTTC; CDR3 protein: CASSPTGILYGYTF
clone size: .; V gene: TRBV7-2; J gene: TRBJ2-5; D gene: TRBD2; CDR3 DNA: TGTGCCAGCAGCTTTAGCGGGGGGACGGAGACCCAGTACTTC; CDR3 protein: CASSFSGGTETQYF
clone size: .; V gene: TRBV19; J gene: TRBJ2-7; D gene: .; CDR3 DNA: TGTGCCAGTAGTATAGATTACGGAACAGGGATTTCCGAGCAGTACTTC; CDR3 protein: CASSIDYGTGISEQYF
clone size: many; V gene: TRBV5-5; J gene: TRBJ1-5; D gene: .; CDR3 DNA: TGTGCCAGCAGCCCAAGGGGGACGCTACTCGGGGAGCCCCAGCATTTT; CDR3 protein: CASSPRGTLLGEPQHF
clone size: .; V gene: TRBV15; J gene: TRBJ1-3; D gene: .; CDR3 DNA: TGTGCCACCAGGGACGGAAGGGGTAACACCATATATTTT; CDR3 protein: CATRDGRGNTIYF
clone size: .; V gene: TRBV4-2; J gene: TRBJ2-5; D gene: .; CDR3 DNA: TGTGCCAGCAGCCAAGAAGGAACTAGTCCGGAGACCCAGTACTTC; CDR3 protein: CASSQEGTSPETQYF
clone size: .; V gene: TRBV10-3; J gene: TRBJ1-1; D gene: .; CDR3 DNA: TGTGCCATCAGTGAAGACCCTCAGGGCACTGAAGCTTTCTTT; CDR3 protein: CAISEDPQGTEAFF
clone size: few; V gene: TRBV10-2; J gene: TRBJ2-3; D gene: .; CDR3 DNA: TGCGCCAGCAGTCCACAGGTAGATACGCAGTATTTT; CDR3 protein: CASSPQVDTQYF
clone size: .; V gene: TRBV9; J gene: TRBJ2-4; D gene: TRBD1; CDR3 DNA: TGTGCCAGCAGCCCCGCCGACAGGGTAGGAAACATTCAGTACTTC; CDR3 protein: CASSPADRVGNIQYF
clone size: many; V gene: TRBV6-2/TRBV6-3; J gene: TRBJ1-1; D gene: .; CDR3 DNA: TGTGCCAGCAGTACACTACCGAACACTGAAGCTTTCTTT; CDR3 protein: CASSTLPNTEAFF
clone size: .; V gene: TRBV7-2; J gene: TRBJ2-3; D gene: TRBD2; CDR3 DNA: TGTGCCAGCAGCTTAGGGCTAGCGGGCACAGATACGCAGTATTTT; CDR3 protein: CASSLGLAGTDTQYF
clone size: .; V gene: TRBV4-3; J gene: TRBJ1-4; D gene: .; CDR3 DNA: TGCGCCAGCAGCCAAGACCCTGGACTTGTTAATGAAAAACTGTTTTTT; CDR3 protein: CASSQDPGLVNEKLFF
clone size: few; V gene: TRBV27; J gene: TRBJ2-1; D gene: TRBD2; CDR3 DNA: TGTGCCAGCAGTTTCCTAGCGGGGGGCAATGAGCAGTTCTTC; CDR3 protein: CASSFLAGGNEQFF
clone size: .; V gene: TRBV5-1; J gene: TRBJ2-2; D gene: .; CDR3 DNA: TGCGCCAGCAGCTGGTCGCGGGGCACAAACGGGGAGCTGTTTTTT; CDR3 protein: CASSWSRGTNGELFF
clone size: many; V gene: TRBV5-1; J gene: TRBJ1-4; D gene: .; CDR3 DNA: TGCGCCAGCAGCCAACGGACAGTTGCAACTAATGAAAAACTGTTTTTT; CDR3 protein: CASSQRTVATNEKLFF
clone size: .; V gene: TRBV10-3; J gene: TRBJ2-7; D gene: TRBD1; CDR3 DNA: TGTGCCATCAGCGACGGGACAGGAAGCTCCTACGAGCAGTACTTC; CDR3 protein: CAISDGTGSSYEQYF
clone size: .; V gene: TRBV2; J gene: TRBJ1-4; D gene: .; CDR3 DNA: TGTGCCAGCAACTTAAGAGCTGAAAAACTGTTTTTT; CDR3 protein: CASNLRAEKLFF
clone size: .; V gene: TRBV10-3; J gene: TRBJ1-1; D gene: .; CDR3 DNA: TGTGCCATCAGTGAGTCGACAGAAGCTGAAGCTTTCTTT; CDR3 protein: CAISESTEAEAFF
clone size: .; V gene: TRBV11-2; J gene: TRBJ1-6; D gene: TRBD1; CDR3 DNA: TGTGCCAGCAGCTTACGGGACAGACTTAATTCACCCCTCCACTTT; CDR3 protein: CASSLRDRLNSPLHF
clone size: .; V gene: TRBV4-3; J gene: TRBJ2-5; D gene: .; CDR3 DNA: TGCGCCAGCAGCCAGGGGGCGAGGGAGACCCAGTACTTC; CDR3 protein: CASSQGARETQYF
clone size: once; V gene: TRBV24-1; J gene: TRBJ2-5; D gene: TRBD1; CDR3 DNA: TGTGCCACCAGTGCCTGGGGACAGCAAGAGACCCAGTACTTC; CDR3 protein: CATSAWGQQETQYF
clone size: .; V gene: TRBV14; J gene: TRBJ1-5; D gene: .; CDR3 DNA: TGTGCCAGCAGCCGATTCGCAGGGCAGCCCCAGCATTTT; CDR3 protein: CASSRFAGQPQHF
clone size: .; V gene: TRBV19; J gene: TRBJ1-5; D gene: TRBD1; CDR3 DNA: TGTGCCAGTAGTCCCCGGACAGGGCCTCAGCCCCAGCATTTT; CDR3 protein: CASSPRTGPQPQHF
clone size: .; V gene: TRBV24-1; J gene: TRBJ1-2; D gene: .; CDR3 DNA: TGTGCCACCAGTGATGGCGGTTTCAACTATGGCTACACCTTC; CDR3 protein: CATSDGGFNYGYTF
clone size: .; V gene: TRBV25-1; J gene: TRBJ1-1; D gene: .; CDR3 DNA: TGTGCCAGCAGGATGACAGGCACCCCCTACACTGAAGCTTTCTTT; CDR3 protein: CASRMTGTPYTEAFF
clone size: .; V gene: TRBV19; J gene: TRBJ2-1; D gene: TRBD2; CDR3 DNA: TGTGCCAGTAGCCCCCGAGTCCCGGGGGGCAATGAGCAGTTCTTC; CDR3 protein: CASSPRVPGGNEQFF
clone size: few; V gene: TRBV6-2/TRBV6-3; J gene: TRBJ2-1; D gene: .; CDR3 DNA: TGTGCCAGCAGTCAAAAAGCTCGAGCGCCCTCCTATGAGCAGTTCTTC; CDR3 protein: CASSQKARAPSYEQFF
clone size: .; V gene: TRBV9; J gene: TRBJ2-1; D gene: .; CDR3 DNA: TGTGCCAGCAGCTCTAGGGGCCGCGATGAGCAGTTCTTC; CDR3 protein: CASSSRGRDEQFF